This is a list of T cell receptor beta chains from one sample in a study of technical replicates of blood from several donors. The repertoire was sequenced with immunoSEQ multiplex PCR; TCRdb's copy has only in-frame clones and lacks some. There are some 80,000 clones in the sample; more than 85% occur only once, and around 0.42% lies in the top ten. The sample was T cells isolated from PBMCs. Receptor source: a human donor in good health. Both conserved end residues are part of each CDR3. A D gene is named only where the DNA matches it firmly. Size values are once, few and many counts, or a class for expanded clones, and some rows have none.

j_call | clone_size | v_call | d_call | cdr3_aa | cdr3_nt
TRBJ2-7 | . | TRBV6-6 | TRBD1 | CASMRQGVSNEQYF | TGTGCCAGCATGAGGCAGGGGGTTAGCAACGAGCAGTACTTC
TRBJ2-1 | once | TRBV30 | TRBD1 | CAWFDRGLYNEQFF | TGTGCCTGGTTCGACAGGGGGCTTTACAATGAGCAGTTCTTC
TRBJ2-1 | . | TRBV7-2 | TRBD2 | CASSLSTSGRINEQFF | TGTGCCAGCAGCTTAAGTACTAGCGGGAGGATCAATGAGCAGTTCTTC
TRBJ1-2 | . | TRBV29-1 | . | CSADYVDYGYTF | TGCAGCGCGGACTATGTGGACTATGGCTACACCTTC
TRBJ2-3 | . | TRBV6-5 | . | CACQRGTSTDTQYF | TGTGCCTGCCAACGAGGCACTAGCACAGATACGCAGTATTTT
TRBJ2-5 | . | TRBV4-3 | TRBD2 | CASSHDGTSRETQYF | TGCGCCAGCAGCCATGACGGGACTAGCAGGGAGACCCAGTACTTC
TRBJ1-1 | few | TRBV19 | . | CASSIQGNTEAFF | TGTGCCAGTAGTATTCAGGGGAACACTGAAGCTTTCTTT
TRBJ1-1 | . | TRBV19 | TRBD1 | CASSVGQTNTEAFF | TGTGCCAGTAGTGTGGGACAGACGAACACTGAAGCTTTCTTT
TRBJ1-4 | . | TRBV6-5 | . | CASSYTAGKLFF | TGTGCCAGCAGTTACACAGCTGGAAAACTGTTTTTT
TRBJ2-3 | . | TRBV4-2 | . | CASSQDLGGSGHSTDTQYF | TGTGCCAGCAGCCAAGATCTCGGCGGCAGCGGCCATAGCACAGATACGCAGTATTTT
TRBJ2-3 | once | TRBV5-1 | . | CASRTEWTDTQYF | TGCGCCAGCAGAACAGAGTGGACAGATACGCAGTATTTT
TRBJ1-2 | . | TRBV30 | TRBD1 | CAWSRGTGGVGGYTF | TGTGCCTGGAGTAGGGGCACAGGGGGCGTTGGGGGCTACACCTTC
TRBJ2-7 | once | TRBV9 | TRBD1 | CASSASGTGYYEQYF | TGTGCCAGCAGCGCCTCCGGGACAGGATACTACGAGCAGTACTTC
TRBJ2-3 | . | TRBV4-1 | TRBD2 | CASSQERAGGPKTDTQYF | TGCGCCAGCAGCCAAGAACGAGCGGGAGGGCCGAAGACAGATACGCAGTATTTT
TRBJ2-2 | . | TRBV10-3 | . | CASRTNTGELFF | TGTGCCTCCCGTACGAACACCGGGGAGCTGTTTTTT
TRBJ2-7 | once | TRBV4-1 | . | CASSLRLDYEQYF | TGCGCCAGCAGCCTTAGACTAGACTACGAGCAGTACTTC
TRBJ1-2 | . | TRBV5-6 | . | CASSFDSHGYTF | TGTGCCAGCAGCTTTGACAGCCATGGCTACACCTTC
TRBJ1-1 | . | TRBV5-1 | . | CASSWDSRAPLNTEAFF | TGCGCCAGCAGCTGGGACTCCAGGGCCCCCCTGAACACTGAAGCTTTCTTT
TRBJ2-5 | . | TRBV7-7 | . | CASSLTVTQETQYF | TGTGCTAGCAGCTTAACTGTAACTCAAGAGACCCAGTACTTC
TRBJ2-7 | . | TRBV27 | TRBD2 | CASTGTSDYEQYF | TGTGCCAGCACCGGGACTAGCGACTACGAGCAGTACTTC
TRBJ2-4 | . | TRBV27 | TRBD1 | CASSDRDRGYIQYF | TGTGCCAGCAGTGACCGGGACAGGGGGTACATTCAGTACTTC
TRBJ2-1 | . | TRBV9 | . | CASSEVRGNEQFF | TGTGCCAGCAGCGAGGTAAGAGGCAATGAGCAGTTCTTC
TRBJ2-2 | . | TRBV4-1 | TRBD2 | CASSQVLAANTGELFF | TGCGCCAGCAGCCAAGTCCTAGCGGCGAACACCGGGGAGCTGTTTTTT
TRBJ2-1 | once | TRBV9 | TRBD2 | CASSERDGSIEQFF | TGTGCCAGCAGCGAGCGGGATGGATCCATTGAGCAGTTCTTC
TRBJ1-1 | . | TRBV18 | TRBD1 | CASSPSTGLMNTEAFF | TGTGCCAGCTCACCTTCGACAGGGCTAATGAACACTGAAGCTTTCTTT
TRBJ2-5 | . | TRBV9 | TRBD1 | CASSVGQGYQETQYF | TGTGCCAGCAGCGTGGGACAGGGGTACCAAGAGACCCAGTACTTC
TRBJ1-1 | . | TRBV19 | . | CATTNRENTEAFF | TGTGCCACCACGAACCGGGAGAACACTGAAGCTTTCTTT
TRBJ1-5 | . | TRBV28 | TRBD1 | CASSPTGGGNQPQHF | TGTGCCAGCAGCCCGACAGGGGGTGGCAATCAGCCCCAGCATTTT
TRBJ2-1 | . | TRBV11-3 | TRBD2 | CASRQSGSSYNEQFF | TGTGCCAGCAGACAGAGCGGGAGCTCCTACAATGAGCAGTTCTTC
TRBJ2-3 | . | TRBV4-3 | TRBD1 | CASSQDSTGGFADTQYF | TGCGCCAGCAGCCAAGATTCGACAGGGGGCTTCGCAGATACGCAGTATTTT
TRBJ2-1 | . | TRBV30 | TRBD2 | CAWREAGGGEQFF | TGTGCCTGGCGAGAGGCGGGAGGTGGGGAGCAGTTCTTC
TRBJ1-4 | . | TRBV10-1 | TRBD1 | CASNKTGGEKLFF | TGCGCCAGCAACAAGACAGGGGGAGAAAAACTGTTTTTT
TRBJ2-7 | . | TRBV11-1 | . | CASSLVWGENSYEQYF | TGTGCCAGCAGCTTAGTTTGGGGCGAAAATTCCTACGAGCAGTACTTC
TRBJ2-3 | . | TRBV2 | . | CASTFTWTGTDTQYF | TGTGCCAGCACCTTTACTTGGACAGGCACAGATACGCAGTATTTT
TRBJ2-4 | . | TRBV7-2 | TRBD1 | CASSPTGGAGAKNIQYF | TGTGCCAGCAGCCCGACAGGGGGCGCGGGGGCCAAAAACATTCAGTACTTC
TRBJ1-1 | . | TRBV6-5 | . | CASIFGTEAFF | TGTGCCAGCATTTTCGGCACTGAAGCTTTCTTT
TRBJ2-3 | . | TRBV9 | TRBD1 | CASSGTGQSTDTQYF | TGTGCCAGCAGCGGGACAGGGCAGTCCACAGATACGCAGTATTTT
TRBJ2-7 | . | TRBV1 | . | CTSSHLADRYSYEQYF | TGCACCAGCAGCCACCTAGCGGATCGATACTCCTACGAGCAGTACTTC
TRBJ2-7 | . | TRBV13 | . | CASSPDRNYEQYF | TGTGCCAGCAGCCCCGACAGGAACTACGAGCAGTACTTC
TRBJ2-5 | once | TRBV7-2 | . | CASTLALLETQYF | TGTGCCAGCACCCTAGCCCTCCTAGAGACCCAGTACTTC
TRBJ1-1 | . | TRBV30 | TRBD1 | CAWERQGNTEAFF | TGTGCCTGGGAGAGACAGGGTAACACTGAAGCTTTCTTT
TRBJ1-1 | . | TRBV6-6 | . | CAGSRSNTEAFF | TGTGCCGGGAGCAGGTCGAACACTGAAGCTTTCTTT
TRBJ2-7 | . | TRBV28 | TRBD2 | CASRLGTKYEQYF | TGTGCCAGCAGGCTCGGGACTAAATACGAGCAGTACTTC
TRBJ1-4 | . | TRBV7-9 | . | CASSLHQKLFF | TGTGCCAGCAGCTTACATCAAAAACTGTTTTTT
TRBJ2-2 | . | TRBV29-1 | TRBD1 | CSVGTGRTGELFF | TGCAGCGTTGGGACAGGCCGAACCGGGGAGCTGTTTTTT
TRBJ2-2 | . | TRBV10-3 | TRBD1 | CAISPGTGNTGELFF | TGTGCCATCAGTCCCGGGACAGGGAACACCGGGGAGCTGTTTTTT